The 10 T cell receptor beta chains given below trace back to one sample, sequenced in a study of blood T cell repertoires in COVID-19. TCRdb keeps only in-frame clones here, not all; method: immunoSEQ multiplex PCR. The repertoire holds around 74,000 clones, with roughly 85% as singletons. The sequenced material came from peripheral blood. The receptors were gathered from a man aged 25-45 years with acute or convalescent COVID-19.

The gene calls are TRBV7-9 and TRBJ2-2, with D possibly matching TRBD2 (6 bases). The CDR3 is 14 amino acids. The V gene lost 5 bases and the J gene lost 5 bases, with 12 bases spanning the gap. CDR1 SEHNR and CDR2 FQNEAQ come from the germline V gene (reference sequence). The CDR3 region is CASSHRLDTGELFF. The DNA for the CDR3 is TGTGCCAGCAGCCACCGACTAGATACCGGGGAGCTGTTTTTT.

V gene TRBV6-1 combines with J gene TRBJ1-5, with D tentatively TRBD1 (6 bases). CDR1 MNHNS and CDR2 SASEGT come from the germline V gene. The CDR3 totals 14 residues. The germline V and J ends were trimmed by 2 bases and 7 bases, with 12 bases remaining between them. CDR3: CASSEMGGGQPQHF. CDR3 in DNA: TGTGCCAGCAGTGAAATGGGAGGGGGACAGCCCCAGCATTTT.

V is TRBV7-3 and J is TRBJ2-1; 7 bases align to TRBD2. Looked up from germline, CDR1 is SGHTA and CDR2 is FQGTGA. The CDR3 has 13 amino acids. Losses at the gene ends were 3 bases for V and 8 bases for J; bases not matched to a gene: 4. This CDR3 is CASSFAGDHEQFF. CDR3 DNA: TGTGCCAGCAGCTTCGCGGGGGACCATGAGCAGTTCTTC.

The chain employs TRBV30 and TRBJ2-5; the match to TRBD1 covers 7 bases. The CDR3 spans 15 residues. Germline CDR1 GTSNPN, CDR2 SVGIG (reference sequence). V was pared by 2 bases and J by 5 bases, with 11 bases of the junction left unmatched. The CDR3 DNA sequence: TGTGCCTGGAGTCGCTCGAAGGGGGCAGGTGAGACCCAGTACTTC. It encodes CAWSRSKGAGETQYF.

J is TRBJ1-2 and V is TRBV30; unclear D gene. V lost 3 bases and J lost 8, with 13 bases in between. The germline CDR1 and CDR2 sequences are GTSNPN and SVGIG (reference sequence). The CDR3 contains 12 residues. The CDR3 sequence: CAWSSDWRGYTF. CDR3 in DNA: TGTGCCTGGAGCTCGGACTGGCGGGGCTACACCTTC.

The chain combines TRBV2 with TRBJ2-6; TRBD1 matches at 10 bases. J was trimmed by 4 bases and V by 6 bases; bases with no gene match: 3. CDR1 is SNHLY, CDR2 FYNNEI, per germline. CDR3 size: 15 residues. The CDR3 is CASRGQGPGANVLTF. CDR3 DNA sequence: TGTGCCAGCAGGGGACAGGGGCCCGGGGCCAACGTCCTGACTTTC.

The chain links TRBV30 to TRBJ2-7; TRBD2 matches at 10 bases. V lost 2 bases to trimming and J lost 7 bases; unmatched junction nucleotides: 2. CDR3 length equals 12 residues. The germline V gene encodes CDR1 GTSNPN and CDR2 SVGIG (reference sequence). CDR3 amino acids: CAWSPTSGEQYF. CDR3 coding DNA: TGTGCCTGGAGTCCGACTAGCGGGGAGCAGTACTTC.

V and J are TRBV18 and TRBJ2-1; 10 nucleotides agree with TRBD2. The V segment lost 6 bases and the J segment 8 bases; nucleotides outside the gene matches: 19. The CDR3 totals 18 residues. Germline-derived CDR1 and CDR2 are KGHSH and LQKENI. CDR3 region: CASSLWGAGGSTGDEQFF. The CDR3, as DNA: TGTGCCAGCTCTCTTTGGGGAGCGGGAGGGTCGACGGGTGATGAGCAGTTCTTC.

This clone was found once. The gene calls are TRBV28 and TRBJ2-1; 10 bases match TRBD2. V lost 2 bases and J lost 7; bases outside the gene matches: 11. The CDR3 contains 17 residues. Germline CDR1 reads MDHEN; CDR2 reads SYDVKM. The DNA for the CDR3 is TGTGCCAGCAGTTTAAATCGGGCTAGCGGGAGTGGAAATGAGCAGTTCTTC. Translating gives CASSLNRASGSGNEQFF.

The rearrangement joins TRBV5-6 to TRBJ2-7, with D possibly being TRBD2 (6 bases). The CDR3 covers 15 residues. Trimming removed 4 bases from V and 2 bases from J, with 16 bases in between. From germline, CDR1 is SGHDT and CDR2 YYEEEE. CDR3 bases: TGTGCCAGCAGCGGGGGTCGGGGGTCAACCTACGAGCAGTACTTC. Protein: CASSGGRGSTYEQYF. The whole variable domain, remainder taken from reference TRBV5-6 and TRBJ2-7, is DAGVTQSPTHLIKTRGQQVTLRCSPKSGHDTVSWYQQALGQGPQFIFQYYEEEERQRGNFPDRFSGHQFPNYSSELNVNALLLGDSALYLCASSGGRGSTYEQYFGPGTRLTVT.